This TCR beta chain is from a study of T cells in pancreatic ductal adenocarcinoma. The study's findings and limits: Blood had more productive templates and about 7.9-fold more unique clonotypes than tumor.

No neoadjuvant therapy was given to the selected pancreatic ductal adenocarcinoma patients before their surgery. With respect to this clone: Its target is not known.

TCRdb keeps only in-frame clones here, not all; method: immunoSEQ multiplex PCR. The repertoire holds 100,000 or so clones, roughly 95% seen once, with roughly 3% in the top ten. The V end lost 2 bases, the J end lost 7 bases, and 17 bases lay between the germline ends. This CDR3 is 15 amino acids long. The germline gives CDR1 SGHRS, CDR2 YFSETQ. Sequenced: PBMCs. The clonotype comes from a human donor with pancreatic ductal adenocarcinoma. The gene calls are TRBV5-1 and TRBJ2-3; the D gene is possibly TRBD2 (6 bases). The chain's CDR3 is CASSFGTSDTNTQYF. As DNA, the CDR3 is TGCGCCAGCAGCTTCGGGACTTCTGATACCAATACGCAGTATTTT.